The 15 T cell receptor beta chains presented below share a single source sample, sequenced in a study of blood T cell repertoires in COVID-19. TCRdb's table, derived via immunoSEQ multiplex PCR, lists solely in-frame clones and lacks some. Of 65,000 to 95,000 clones in the sample, around 90% were seen once. Specimen: peripheral blood. The source is a man younger than 45 with acute or convalescent COVID-19.

The V gene is TRBV7-9, the J gene TRBJ2-1; a weak D match, TRBD1 (5 bases). The germline V and J ends were trimmed by 1 base and 6 bases, with 7 bases remaining between them. CDR3 length equals 13 residues. The V gene's germline CDR1 is SEHNR and CDR2 FQNEAQ (reference sequence). CDR3 region: CASSLEGPNEQFF. CDR3 nucleotide sequence: TGTGCCAGCAGCTTAGAGGGGCCCAATGAGCAGTTCTTC.

The rearrangement joins TRBV4-3 to TRBJ2-1; possible D gene TRBD2, 6 bases. The germline V and J ends were trimmed by 0 bases and 2 bases, with 14 bases remaining between them. The CDR3 consists of 17 residues. The germline V gene encodes CDR1 LGHNA and CDR2 YSLEER. CDR3 sequence: CASSQDVPGSPYNEQFF. CDR3 nucleotide sequence: TGCGCCAGCAGCCAAGATGTTCCCGGGAGTCCCTACAATGAGCAGTTCTTC.

This sequence joins TRBV29-1 and TRBJ2-1; 7 nucleotides line up with TRBD1. CDR1 and CDR2 from the germline V gene are SQVTM and ANQGSEA. This CDR3 contains 13 residues. V trimming: 5 bases; J trimming: 8 bases; junction bases outside the gene matches: 9. In DNA form, the CDR3 reads TGCAGCGTTCTAGACAGGGTGTTCGATGAGCAGTTCTTC. Its translation is CSVLDRVFDEQFF.

The chain recombines TRBV6-5 with TRBJ1-2, with D maybe TRBD1 (5 bases). The V end lost 5 bases, the J end lost 8 bases, and 18 bases lay between the germline ends. Germline-derived CDR1 and CDR2 are MNHEY and SVGAGI. The CDR3 has 14 residues. Here the CDR3 DNA reads TGTGCCAGCAGTCTCCAGACAGCAACGTCGGGCTACACCTTC. Translating it yields CASSLQTATSGYTF.

The chain combines TRBV5-6 with TRBJ1-1; D gene ambiguous. The germline V and J ends were trimmed by 4 bases and 0 bases, with 13 bases remaining between them. The CDR3 sequence is 15 residues long. Germline CDR1 and CDR2: SGHDT and YYEEEE. The CDR3 coding sequence is TGTGCCAGCAGCGCTTCCCAGGATATGAACACTGAAGCTTTCTTT. Protein: CASSASQDMNTEAFF.

V usage is TRBV5-4 and J usage is TRBJ2-1, with 9 bases lining up with TRBD2. V trimming: 4 bases; J trimming: 4 bases; junction bases outside the gene matches: 12. The CDR3 is 17 amino acids. Germline loops: CDR1 SGHNT, CDR2 YYREEE (reference sequence). The CDR3 DNA reads as TGTGCCAGCAGCCACCCGGATAGCGGGAGAAGATACAATGAGCAGTTCTTC. Translated: CASSHPDSGRRYNEQFF. Filled out from reference TRBV5-4 and TRBJ2-1, the complete variable domain reads ETGVTQSPTHLIKTRGQQVTLRCSSQSGHNTVSWYQQALGQGPQFIFQYYREEENGRGNFPPRFSGLQFPNYSSELNVNALELDDSALYLCASSHPDSGRRYNEQFFGPGTRLTVL.

This clone was detected a few times. The chain links TRBV7-9 to TRBJ2-7, with 14 bases lining up with TRBD2. Unmatched junction bases numbered 9, after V lost 5 bases and J lost 3 bases. The V gene's germline CDR1 is SEHNR and CDR2 FQNEAQ (reference sequence). The CDR3 consists of 17 residues. DNA for the CDR3: TGTGCCAGCAGCCCTTCCGGGACTAGCGGGAGCGTCTACGAGCAGTACTTC. This encodes CASSPSGTSGSVYEQYF.

The chain has TRBV12-3 or TRBV12-4 and TRBJ1-6, with a weak D call TRBD1 (5 bases). The CDR3 is 12 residues long. With 4 bases removed from V and 11 bases from J, the gap between germline ends came to 9 bases. CDR3 loop: CASSWGGTPLHF. The CDR3 DNA reads TGTGCCAGCAGTTGGGGGGGAACACCCCTCCACTTT.

The chain employs TRBV21-1 and TRBJ2-2; the D segment call TRBD2 is taken from the table without a DNA check. TRBV21-1 is assigned pseudogene status. This CDR3 is built from 15 residues. CDR3 DNA sequence: TGTGCCAGCAGCAAAGCTGGCGGGAGTGGCGGGGAGCTGTTTTTT. It specifies CASSKAGGSGGELFF.

V and J are TRBV19 and TRBJ2-3, with 9 bases aligning to TRBD1. The CDR3 is made up of 16 amino acids. Germline lookup yields CDR1 LNHDA and CDR2 SQIVND (reference sequence). The J segment lost 4 bases and the V segment lost 3 bases, leaving 8 bases of the junction unmatched. In nucleotides, the CDR3 is TGTGCCAGTAGTATCCCTGGACAGGGGATGGCAGATACGCAGTATTTT. Translation gives CASSIPGQGMADTQYF.

The genes are TRBV5-1 and TRBJ2-7; D is unresolved. The V gene lost 2 bases and the J gene lost 0 bases, with 9 bases spanning the gap. Per the germline V gene, CDR1 is SGHRS and CDR2 is YFSETQ. The CDR3 runs 14 residues. The CDR3 sequence: CASSLHPSSYEQYF. For the CDR3, the DNA is TGCGCCAGCAGCTTACACCCTAGCTCCTACGAGCAGTACTTC.

This chain joins TRBV5-1 and TRBJ1-4, with D unclear. V dropped 4 bases and J dropped 3 bases, with 16 bases sitting between them. CDR3 size: 16 residues. The germline gives CDR1 SGHRS, CDR2 YFSETQ. The CDR3 bases are TGCGCCAGCAGCGACGCTAGCATGGGTTCTAATGAAAAACTGTTTTTT. This translates into CASSDASMGSNEKLFF.

The chain links TRBV7-2 to TRBJ1-2; the D is unclear. The CDR3 sequence is 15 residues long. Per the germline V gene, CDR1 is SGHTA and CDR2 is FQGNSA. Trimming cost V 1 base and J 1 base, with 10 bases left between them. CDR3 DNA: TGTGCCAGCAGCTTAGGAGGGTTCCTTAACTATGGCTACACCTTC. Protein sequence: CASSLGGFLNYGYTF.

This sequence joins TRBV7-2 and TRBJ2-5; 8 nucleotides line up with TRBD1. The CDR3 runs to 15 residues. After removal of 1 base from V and 4 bases from J, the junction contained 5 bases not matched to a gene. CDR1 is SGHTA and CDR2 is FQGNSA in the germline V gene. CDR3 amino acids: CASSLGRDRGETQYF. The CDR3 bases are TGTGCCAGCAGCTTAGGGCGCGACAGGGGAGAGACCCAGTACTTC.

This clone was counted between two and nine times. The chain employs TRBV7-3 and TRBJ2-7, with D unresolved. The CDR3 runs to 13 residues. Germline assignment: CDR1 SGHTA and CDR2 FQGTGA. V lost 0 bases and J 3 bases, leaving 6 bases between the germline ends. The CDR3 is CASSLTQVYEQYF. DNA of the CDR3: TGTGCCAGCAGCTTAACTCAGGTCTACGAGCAGTACTTC.